The next 27 T cell receptor beta chains were all read from a single sample in a study of blood T cell repertoires in COVID-19 (dated by TCRdb to 2020 to 2022). Library preparation employed the immunoSEQ multiplex PCR assay. This immuneACCESS table, as held by TCRdb, lists in-frame sequences with V and J called but not all clones. Of the missing ones, under half trace to an unresolved V gene in checked studies; the others have no known cause. The sample has tens of thousands of clones on record, roughly 85% of them singletons. Of the sample, about 31% falls within the top ten clones. The sequencing sample was made of peripheral blood. The receptors stem from a human donor in a cohort sampled during active COVID-19.

This clone was picked up one time. The V gene is TRBV5-1, the J gene TRBJ2-5, with TRBD1 identical over 9 bases. This CDR3 is 15 amino acids long. The germline V gene has CDR1 SGHRS and CDR2 YFSETQ. V lost 6 bases and J lost 0; bases outside the gene matches: 6. The CDR3 reads CASNLGQGDQETQYF. DNA of the CDR3: TGCGCCAGCAACCTGGGACAGGGAGACCAAGAGACCCAGTACTTC.

The chain combines TRBV14 with TRBJ2-5; D remains ambiguous. The CDR3 contains 15 residues. V dropped 0 bases and J dropped 5 bases, with 13 bases sitting between them. Germline-derived CDR1 and CDR2 are SGHDN and FVKESK. Written as DNA, the CDR3 is TGTGCCAGCAGCCAAGAACACCAGATGTCTGAGACCCAGTACTTC. Translation gives CASSQEHQMSETQYF.

The chain carries TRBV24-1 and TRBJ2-2; 8 positions match TRBD2. V gave up 4 bases and J gave up 5 bases; unmatched junction bases: 5. This CDR3 contains 15 residues. Germline V gene sequence: CDR1 KGHDR, CDR2 SFDVKD. CDR3 bases: TGTGCCACCAGTGACCTGACTAGCGTAACCGGGGAGCTGTTTTTT. The encoded protein is CATSDLTSVTGELFF.

This clone was counted between two and nine times. The junction and the germline gene differ at one end; a read error may be behind it. This chain links TRBV12-3 or TRBV12-4 with TRBJ2-1; 11 nucleotides align to TRBD1. The CDR3 sequence is 13 residues long. CDR3 DNA: TGTGCCAGCAGTTCCTCAAGGACAGGGGGCCAAGTCTTC. Its protein is CASSSSRTGGQVF.

The genes are TRBV7-9 and TRBJ1-1; the D gene is possibly TRBD1 (5 bases). CDR3 length: 14 amino acids. Germline loops: CDR1 SEHNR, CDR2 FQNEAQ (reference sequence). V was trimmed by 3 bases and J by 4 bases, leaving 12 bases between them. The DNA for the CDR3 is TGTGCCAGCAGCTTGGGAGGGGTAGGCACTGAAGCTTTCTTT. Translation gives CASSLGGVGTEAFF.

This clone has only one observation. The rearrangement uses TRBV6-5 and TRBJ1-2; TRBD1 matches at 9 bases. The V gene end was trimmed by 5 bases and the J gene end by 4 bases; junction bases not matched to a gene: 2. CDR3 length: 13 amino acids. Per germline, CDR1 MNHEY and CDR2 SVGAGI. CDR3 coding DNA: TGTGCCAGCAGTAGGGGACAGGGCTATGGCTACACCTTC. Translation gives CASSRGQGYGYTF.

This rearrangement joins TRBV29-1 to TRBJ1-2, with TRBD1 identical over 7 bases. The CDR3 sequence is 14 residues long. V lost 4 bases to trimming and J lost 0 bases; unmatched junction nucleotides: 5. Germline CDR1 reads SQVTM; CDR2 reads ANQGSEA. As DNA, the CDR3 is TGCAGCGTTGGACGGGACAGTTCTAACTATGGCTACACCTTC. Protein sequence: CSVGRDSSNYGYTF.

This chain uses TRBV9 with TRBJ2-7; TRBD2 matches 10 bases. Germline CDR1 is SGDLS and CDR2 is YYNGEE. The V segment lost 2 bases and the J segment 2 bases; nucleotides outside the gene matches: 4. The CDR3 totals 15 residues. CDR3 in amino acids: CASSVRGTSAYEQYF. CDR3 bases: TGTGCCAGCAGCGTGAGAGGGACTAGCGCCTACGAGCAGTACTTC.

The CDR3 sequence is CASSQDLWTGSSGNTIYF. The CDR3 bases are TGTGCCAGCAGCCAAGATCTTTGGACAGGGTCCTCTGGAAACACCATATATTTT. J is TRBJ1-3 and V is TRBV3-1 (or the pseudogene TRBV3-2), with TRBD1 matching 8 bases. The CDR3 is 18 amino acids. The ends lost 0 bases at V and 0 bases at J; junction bases unmatched: 7. Per the germline V gene, CDR1 is LGHDT and CDR2 is YNNKEL (reference sequence).

The J gene is TRBJ2-1, the V gene TRBV4-3, with TRBD1 matching over 7 bases. The CDR3 sequence is 15 residues long. The germline gives CDR1 LGHNA, CDR2 YSLEER. Trimming cost V 4 bases and J 2 bases; bases outside gene matches: 5. This chain's CDR3 is CASSPQGETYNEQFF. CDR3 nucleotide sequence: TGCGCCAGCAGCCCGCAGGGGGAAACCTACAATGAGCAGTTCTTC.

V and J are TRBV12-3 or TRBV12-4 and TRBJ1-1, with D perhaps matching TRBD1 (5 bases). V gave up 8 bases and J gave up 2 bases, with 12 bases separating them. This CDR3 region has 13 residues. The CDR3 reads CASGIRGNTEAFF. The CDR3 DNA follows: TGTGCCAGCGGGATTAGGGGCAACACTGAAGCTTTCTTT.

The rearrangement joins TRBV5-5 to TRBJ1-6; D possibly corresponds to TRBD1 (6 bases). Germline CDR1 reads SGHKS; CDR2 reads YYEKEE (reference sequence). Trimming shortened V by 2 bases and J by 10 bases, and 19 bases separated the two germline ends. This CDR3 comprises 16 residues. CDR3 sequence: CASSFKGQAGGSPLHF. Here the CDR3 DNA reads TGTGCCAGCAGCTTTAAGGGACAAGCGGGAGGATCACCCCTCCACTTT.

This sequence joins TRBV7-2 and TRBJ1-2; 8 nucleotides align to TRBD1. This CDR3 is 13 amino acids long. After removal of 4 bases from V and 11 bases from J, the junction contained 9 bases not matched to a gene. Germline values: CDR1 SGHTA, CDR2 FQGNSA. In nucleotides, the CDR3 is TGTGCCAGCAGCTGGGACAGGTTTTTTGGGTACACCTTC. It codes for CASSWDRFFGYTF.

The genes are TRBV7-2 and TRBJ2-7; 7 bases map to TRBD2. The ends lost 1 base at V and 2 bases at J; junction bases unmatched: 8. CDR1 is SGHTA and CDR2 is FQGNSA in the germline V gene. The length of the CDR3 is 16 residues. As DNA, the CDR3 is TGTGCCAGCAGCTTAGTCCTCAGGGCGGGAGCCTACGAGCAGTACTTC. This sequence encodes CASSLVLRAGAYEQYF.

The genes are TRBV2 and TRBJ2-7; 13 positions agree with TRBD2. CDR1 is SNHLY, CDR2 FYNNEI, per germline. V was pared by 7 bases and J by 5 bases, with 5 bases of the junction left unmatched. The CDR3 consists of 14 residues. Here the CDR3 reads CASTPGLAGNEQYF. CDR3 coding DNA: TGTGCCAGCACCCCGGGACTAGCGGGAAACGAGCAGTACTTC.

The chain couples TRBV6-5 to TRBJ1-2; no firm D call. CDR1 is MNHEY and CDR2 is SVGAGI in the germline V gene. The CDR3 is made up of 13 amino acids. V was shortened by 5 bases and J by 3 bases, with 10 bases between the two germline ends. For the CDR3, the DNA is TGTGCCAGCAGTCCCCAGAGGGACTATGGCTACACCTTC. Its translation: CASSPQRDYGYTF.

The V call is TRBV6-1, the J call TRBJ1-6, with 7 bases lining up with TRBD1. Trimming took 4 bases from V and 7 from J; bases not matched to a gene: 13. The CDR3 totals 17 residues. CDR1 MNHNS and CDR2 SASEGT come from the germline V gene. CDR3 in DNA: TGTGCCAGCAGTGCCCGACAGGGCGGGTCTAGCAATTCACCCCTCCACTTT. It specifies CASSARQGGSSNSPLHF.

V is TRBV5-1 and J is TRBJ2-1, with 15 bases aligning to TRBD2. The CDR3 is made up of 11 amino acids. Germline CDR1 reads SGHRS; CDR2 reads YFSETQ. V shed 9 bases, J shed 14 bases, and the junction held 3 bases outside the gene matches. CDR3 DNA sequence: TGCGCCAACGGGACTAGCGGGAGGAAGTTCTTC. Translating gives CANGTSGRKFF.

The V call is TRBV19, the J call TRBJ2-3, with TRBD2 matching 8 bases. The CDR3 is 15 amino acids. From germline, CDR1 is LNHDA and CDR2 SQIVND (reference sequence). The J segment lost 3 bases and the V segment lost 1 base, leaving 3 bases of the junction unmatched. The CDR3 nucleotides read TGTGCCAGTAGTATAGCGGGAGGGTTAACAGATACGCAGTATTTT. As protein: CASSIAGGLTDTQYF.

J is TRBJ2-7 and V is TRBV10-3, with D possibly being TRBD1 (5 bases). V was pared by 0 bases and J by 5 bases, with 11 bases between. The CDR3 has 14 residues. CDR1 is ENHRY and CDR2 is SYGVKD in the germline V gene. The CDR3 spells CAISESGRVNEQYF. The DNA for the CDR3 is TGTGCCATCAGTGAGTCGGGCAGGGTCAACGAGCAGTACTTC.

Only one count was recorded for this clone. The rearrangement joins TRBV4-3 to TRBJ2-1, with D perhaps matching TRBD1 (5 bases). Germline loops: CDR1 LGHNA, CDR2 YSLEER. Trimming took 0 bases from V and 9 from J, leaving 15 bases between them. This CDR3 region has 15 residues. The CDR3 region is CASSQDRASRGEQFF. The CDR3 bases are TGCGCCAGCAGCCAAGATCGCGCTAGTAGGGGTGAGCAGTTCTTC.

This chain connects TRBV3-1 (or the pseudogene TRBV3-2) to TRBJ1-4; D unclear. V lost 1 base and J lost 4, with 10 bases in between. Germline V lookup: CDR1 LGHDT, CDR2 YNNKEL (reference sequence). The CDR3 contains 15 residues. CDR3 in amino acids: CASSQGTVSNEKLFF. CDR3 nucleotides: TGTGCCAGCAGCCAAGGAACAGTCAGTAATGAAAAACTGTTTTTT.

The rearrangement uses TRBV19 and TRBJ1-1; no clear D gene. CDR3 size: 12 residues. The germline V gene has CDR1 LNHDA and CDR2 SQIVND (reference sequence). Trimming pared 5 bases from V and 4 bases from J, leaving 8 bases between. The CDR3 DNA reads as TGTGCCAGTAGTCCTCTATCCACTGAAGCTTTCTTT. It encodes CASSPLSTEAFF.

The chain has TRBV2 and TRBJ1-4, with 9 positions matching TRBD1. The CDR3 spans 14 residues. V was pared by 3 bases and J by 7 bases, with 3 bases of the junction left unmatched. Germline CDR1 reads SNHLY; CDR2 reads FYNNEI. CDR3 nucleotides: TGTGCCAGCAGTGACTTGACAGGGGGTGAAAAACTGTTTTTT. It codes for CASSDLTGGEKLFF.

The rearrangement joins TRBV19 to TRBJ1-1; D is ambiguous. V gave up 6 bases and J gave up 3 bases, with 11 bases separating them. From germline, CDR1 is LNHDA and CDR2 SQIVND (reference sequence). CDR3 size: 13 residues. In DNA form, the CDR3 reads TGTGCCAGTAGCACTAGACGGGACACTGAAGCTTTCTTT. Protein sequence: CASSTRRDTEAFF.

The gene calls are TRBV7-9 and TRBJ2-3, with TRBD2 matching over 8 bases. Germline trimming cut 8 bases from V and 8 bases from J; bases unmatched to any gene: 18. Germline V gene lookup returns CDR1 SEHNR and CDR2 FQNEAQ (reference sequence). CDR3 length: 16 residues. The CDR3 DNA follows: TGTGCCAGCTCCCTAGGGGTAGCGGGAACGGATGGTACGCAGTATTTT. It translates to CASSLGVAGTDGTQYF.

V is TRBV15 and J is TRBJ1-6; TRBD1 is a possible D gene (6 bases). Germline V gene data show CDR1 as LNHNV and CDR2 as YYDKDF (reference sequence). The CDR3 spans 16 residues. V was shortened by 3 bases and J by 7 bases, with 16 bases between the two germline ends. In DNA, the CDR3 is TGTGCCACCAGCAGGGGGCCCCAGGGGCAGAATTCACCCCTCCACTTT. It yields the protein CATSRGPQGQNSPLHF. Together with reference TRBV15 and TRBJ1-6, the CDR3 gives the full variable domain: DAMVIQNPRYQVTQFGKPVTLSCSQTLNHNVMYWYQQKSSQAPKLLFHYYDKDFNNEADTPDNFQSRRPNTSFCFLDIRSPGLGDTAMYLCATSRGPQGQNSPLHFGNGTRLTVT.